These T cell receptor beta chains were read from a single sample in a study of regulatory T cells in long-lasting Graves disease. TCRdb independently ran MiXCR on the multiplex PCR reads; one entry per CDR3 protein. The profile covers 580,000 or so distinct CDR3 sequences, with about 16% appearing a single time and about 12% taken by the ten largest. The same data also contributed to another study, on T cells in Graves' hyperthyroidism and ophthalmopathy.

Sequencing used peripheral blood mononuclear cells (PBMCs), obtained at new diagnosis, from a patient treated with antithyroid drugs. These receptors came from a man aged 18-30 years with Graves disease. CDR3s include the opening cysteine and the closing phenylalanine or tryptophan. D genes are given only for firm matches. Some rows mark clone size as missing; the rest say once, few, many or name a class of expanded clone.

TRBV29-1	TRBJ2-3	-	-	CSVGRRLASDTQYF	TGCAGCGTTGGAAGGCGATTAGCCTCTGATACGCAGTATTTT
TRBV14	TRBJ2-2	once	TRBD2	CASSQSLGGRPTGELFF	TGTGCCAGCAGCCAAAGTCTCGGCGGGAGGCCCACCGGGGAGCTGTTTTTT
TRBV28	TRBJ2-1	few	-	CASSVGGIRLGEQFF	TGTGCCAGCAGTGTGGGAGGAATAAGATTGGGTGAGCAGTTCTTC
TRBV20-1	TRBJ2-7	-	-	CSARVNYEQYF	TGCAGTGCTAGGGTCAACTACGAGCAGTACTTC
TRBV6-1	TRBJ1-5	-	-	CASSPQRGGNQPQHF	TGTGCCAGCAGCCCCCAGCGCGGGGGAAATCAGCCCCAGCATTTT
TRBV6-2/TRBV6-3	TRBJ1-1	many	-	CASSELAGRAFF	TGTGCCAGCAGTGAATTGGCAGGGCGCGCTTTCTTT
TRBV6-1	TRBJ2-6	many	TRBD1	CASSVPGQVFSGANVLTF	TGTGCCAGCAGTGTACCGGGACAGGTCTTTTCTGGGGCCAACGTCCTGACTTTC
TRBV7-9	TRBJ2-1	once	-	CASSQDERASSYNEQFF	TGTGCCAGCAGCCAAGATGAGCGGGCTAGCTCCTACAATGAGCAGTTCTTC
TRBV13	TRBJ1-1	many	-	CASSRTAHEAFF	TGTGCCAGCAGCCGGACAGCTCATGAAGCTTTCTTT
TRBV29-1	TRBJ2-2	-	-	CSVEGRSNTGELFF	TGCAGCGTTGAGGGACGGTCGAACACCGGGGAGCTGTTTTTT
TRBV28	TRBJ2-5	many	-	CASKTRVGRETQYF	TGTGCCAGCAAAACCAGGGTGGGGCGAGAGACCCAGTACTTC
TRBV7-9	TRBJ1-6	-	-	CASSRKGRSNSPLHF	TGTGCCAGCAGCCGAAAGGGACGGAGTAATTCACCCCTCCACTTT
TRBV7-9	TRBJ2-7	many	-	CASSFQGSYEQYF	TGTGCCAGCAGCTTCCAGGGGTCCTACGAGCAGTACTTC
TRBV6-2/TRBV6-3	TRBJ2-7	few	TRBD1	CASSRQGPPPLEQYF	TGTGCCAGCAGTCGACAGGGTCCACCTCCCCTCGAGCAGTACTTC
TRBV20-1	TRBJ2-1	-	TRBD2	CSAKGLAGSNEQFF	TGCAGTGCTAAAGGACTAGCGGGAAGCAATGAGCAGTTCTTC
TRBV7-8	TRBJ1-2	few	TRBD1	CASSLPPDRAMSSYGYTF	TGTGCCAGCAGCCTCCCCCCCGACAGGGCCATGAGCTCCTATGGCTACACCTTC
TRBV27	TRBJ2-7	many	-	CASSFVGRSYEQYF	TGTGCCAGCAGTTTTGTGGGACGGTCCTACGAGCAGTACTTC
TRBV7-6	TRBJ2-4	-	TRBD1	CASSLDGQDHIQYF	TGTGCCAGCAGCTTAGACGGACAGGACCACATTCAGTACTTC
TRBV11-2	TRBJ2-3	-	TRBD2	CASSLDREREAGLRSTDTQYF	TGTGCCAGCAGCTTAGATCGAGAGCGGGAGGCAGGCCTACGAAGCACAGATACGCAGTATTTT
TRBV15	TRBJ2-7	-	-	CATSRDRRGEQYF	TGTGCCACCAGCAGAGATCGGAGGGGCGAGCAGTACTTC
TRBV28	TRBJ1-4	-	-	CASTLSQITNEKLFF	TGTGCCAGCACACTTTCACAAATAACTAATGAAAAACTGTTTTTT
TRBV27	TRBJ2-7	many	-	CASRLAQGGSYEQYF	TGTGCCAGCCGACTGGCGCAGGGTGGCTCCTACGAGCAGTACTTC
TRBV28	TRBJ2-1	many	-	CASGGVARRAEQFF	TGTGCCAGCGGTGGAGTTGCTCGTCGGGCTGAGCAGTTCTTC
TRBV28	TRBJ2-7	-	-	CASSSDRPLNYEQYF	TGTGCCAGCAGCTCAGACAGGCCGCTGAACTACGAGCAGTACTTC
TRBV5-5	TRBJ2-7	-	TRBD1	CASRGTGETYEQYF	TGTGCCAGCAGAGGGACAGGGGAAACCTACGAGCAGTACTTC
TRBV12-3/TRBV12-4	TRBJ1-2	once	-	CASRLWGEGYGYTF	TGTGCCAGCCGTCTGTGGGGTGAGGGCTATGGCTACACCTTC
TRBV6-2/TRBV6-3	TRBJ2-3	-	TRBD2	CATRGLAGLRGTDTQYF	TGTGCCACCCGAGGGCTAGCGGGACTCAGGGGTACAGATACGCAGTATTTT
TRBV11-3	TRBJ1-6	few	-	CASSIGNSPLHF	TGTGCCAGCAGCATCGGTAATTCACCCCTCCACTTT
TRBV7-9	TRBJ2-1	-	-	CASSFTLGDSYNEQFF	TGTGCCAGCAGCTTTACGTTGGGCGACAGTTACAATGAGCAGTTCTTC
TRBV6-1	TRBJ2-7	-	-	CASSEALTAVYEQYF	TGTGCCAGCAGTGAAGCGCTGACTGCGGTCTACGAGCAGTACTTC
TRBV7-2	TRBJ1-4	once	TRBD1	CASSFTRTGLEKLFF	TGTGCCAGCAGCTTCACCCGGACAGGACTTGAAAAACTGTTTTTT
TRBV28	TRBJ1-5	many	TRBD1	CASNEQGAIQPQHF	TGTGCCAGCAATGAGCAGGGGGCAATTCAGCCCCAGCATTTT
TRBV10-1	TRBJ2-5	-	TRBD1	CASSDTDRGTQYF	TGCGCCAGCAGTGACACGGACAGGGGGACCCAGTACTTC
TRBV28	TRBJ2-7	few	-	CAINPSSFLVYGQYF	TGTGCCATCAACCCCAGTAGTTTTTTAGTATATGGGCAGTACTTC
TRBV28	TRBJ1-2	-	-	CASSPRTVYNYGYTF	TGTGCCAGCAGTCCCAGGACGGTGTATAACTATGGCTACACCTTC